This T cell receptor (beta chain) was sequenced for a study of shared T cell receptors in the human thymus. Method: immunoSEQ multiplex PCR; TCRdb's copy keeps in-frame clones and lacks some. The top ten clones hold 0.0095% to 0.013% of a sample with around 730,000 clones, approximately 83% of them seen once. From germline, CDR1 is SGHNT and CDR2 YYREEE (reference sequence). Trimming cost V 0 bases and J 0 bases, with 15 bases left between them. The CDR3 contains 17 residues. This sample also appeared in a second study, on human thymus T cells. As that report states: Healthy Finnish infants undergoing corrective surgery for congenital heart defects were the donors. Resected material from corrective heart surgery provided the thymus tissue analysed. There appeared to be biased usage of V and J genes in thymic and blood repertoires. Unrelated people showed highly overlapping thymic repertoires, related research reported.

This receptor was obtained from a girl younger than two with a congenital heart defect. This sequence joins TRBV5-4 and TRBJ1-2; D is ambiguous. The sample taken for sequencing was thymocytes. This CDR3 is CASSLEGGSLANYGYTF. CDR3 coding DNA: TGTGCCAGCAGCTTGGAAGGAGGCAGCCTAGCTAACTATGGCTACACCTTC.